This T cell receptor (beta chain) was recorded in a study of cytomegalovirus exposure and HLA in healthy donors (dated by TCRdb to the late 2010s). About the investigation overall: An earlier analysis of 587 of the donors reported 250 to 300 Gb of sequence data and 90 million to 120 million unique TCR beta sequences obtained from approximately 180 million T cells. Roughly 300 gigabases of sequencing data and approximately 92 million unique TCR sequences made up an early release that covered approximately 650 HLA-typed donors. Of the approximately 400 genotyped donors, around 81% fell in the genetic ancestry cluster associated with self-reported Caucasian donors. The aim of the study was to test whether cataloging public T cell receptors could identify signatures of past pathogen exposure. The T cell repertoires of under 750 subjects were profiled by immunosequencing and related to cytomegalovirus serostatus. A separate validation cohort of about 110 different subjects was used in addition to the roughly 700-subject first cohort. To predict cytomegalovirus infection status, the study combined high-throughput TCR immunosequencing, statistical association of individual TCRs with disease status, and machine learning. In a later analysis, previously published TCR beta repertoires from 550 to 700 donors were re-analyzed and high-resolution HLA genotyping was added so that TCR occurrence patterns could be studied. Rather than using new phenotypic data, the later analysis identified candidate immune exposures from TCR beta sequences and from how often those sequences occurred across donors. In an earlier analysis of 587 of the donors, high-throughput TCR beta sequencing was used to judge whether each TCR beta V gene segment behaved as functional or pseudogenic. Alongside the repertoire data, information on donor age, sex, ethnicity and CMV serostatus was compiled. In a later genetic analysis, genome-wide SNP genotypes for about 55% of the roughly 700 donors were used, and that subset was treated as a discovery cohort. Every repertoire in the discovery cohort had been generated on one and the same sequencing platform. HLA typing included class I and class II loci at four-digit resolution. The number of donors typed differed by locus, with about 629-640 for A, B, C, DRB1 and DQB1, more than 500 for DQA1, under 610 for DPA1, and around 430 for DPB1. Roughly five DR-DQ haplotypes were treated as single units for association and clustering because of strong linkage in the cohort. Among roughly 400 genotyped donors of the cohort, an average of about 240,000 unique TCR beta nucleotide sequences were sequenced per donor, around 20% of them non-productive.

Library preparation was by the immunoSEQ multiplex PCR assay. For the multiplex PCR, a mixture combining 60 forward primers for TCR Vbeta segments and 13 reverse primers for TCR Jbeta segments was used. Amplification of the CDR3 region of rearranged TCR beta genes was performed with a multiplex PCR assay on genomic DNA. The amplified TCR beta libraries were sequenced on the Illumina HiSeq System as 87-base-pair reads. The paper's data handling went like this. A later analysis counted tens of millions of unique TCR beta chains across the roughly 700 repertoires, and some 11 million of these chains were shared by at least two donors. To remove PCR and sequencing errors, raw reads were error-corrected and collapsed into unique sequences using a nearest-neighbor algorithm that merged closely related sequences. V, D and J gene segments were assigned by aligning CDR3 sequences to IMGT reference sequences. Each retained sequence needed at least a six-nucleotide match to both a V gene segment and a J gene segment. A rearrangement counted as productive if the CDR3 had no stop codons and remained in frame with V and J, and every other rearrangement counted as non-productive. CDR3 was defined by IMGT convention, running from the second conserved V-encoded cysteine to the conserved J-encoded phenylalanine. In an earlier analysis of just under 600 of the donors, sequences lacking an unambiguous match to a single V gene segment were excluded. In an earlier analysis of approximately 610 of the donors, V segments were called functional above 56.7% productive rearrangements and were called segregating when the between-donor standard deviation exceeded 5%. A statistical classification framework was built for diagnosing cytomegalovirus status from the catalog of TCR beta chain sequences. In a later analysis, V and J genes were assigned by comparing TCR nucleotide sequences against IMGT/GENE-DB human TR gene sequences. A later analysis assigned CDR3 sequences and most-parsimonious VDJ recombination scenarios with the TCRdist pipeline. A later analysis defined each TCR beta chain by its CDR3 amino acid sequence plus V-gene family, and excluded reads lacking a unique V-gene family. As a way to deal with suspected cross-contamination and a sequencing artifact, a later analysis dropped approximately 590 nucleotide sequences that were highly shared and had low generation probability. In a later analysis, a clonal expansion index for each public chain was calculated from normalized within-repertoire ranks of inferred template counts. A later analysis computed generation probabilities with a VDJ recombination model fitted to out-of-frame rearrangements, and checked the results against IGoR. Hypergeometric tests were used in a later analysis to score TCR-TCR, TCR-HLA and TCR-CMV co-occurrence, with a repertoire-size bias correction applied to the TCR pairs. In a later analysis, false discovery rates were estimated by permuting HLA or CMV assignments 20 times. In a later analysis, co-occurring TCRs were grouped using DBSCAN, with TCRdist sequence similarity added in when clustering inside HLA-allele-positive subsets. For co-occurrence clustering, repertoires with fewer than 30,000 or more than 120,000 public chains were excluded, along with roughly 5 repertoires with anomalous nucleotide sharing. Not all clones reach the TCRdb copy of this immuneACCESS table, which keeps in-frame sequences only. Checked studies attribute under half of the gap to unresolved V genes and leave the rest unexplained. The V and J calls and clone size are taken from that table; D and trimming were inferred from the DNA. The table for this sample lists tens of thousands of clones. The ten biggest clones cover roughly 3.8% of the sample.

The trim is 3 bases for V and 8 bases for J, with a gap of 17 bases between the germline ends. The germline V gene specifies KGHSH as CDR1 and LQKENI as CDR2. From its cysteine to its phenylalanine, the CDR3 spans 16 amino acids. The only DNA kept is the CDR3, 48 bases in frame from the first base. A remark on this clone: This receptor's antigen is unknown.

In total, about 650 healthy bone marrow donors made up the cohort. All cohort members were sampled while nominally healthy, although unrecorded immune exposures were likely present. The donor tested CMV seropositive and was one of the 289 seropositive cohort members. A peripheral blood sample was collected from each donor, and TCR beta sequencing was performed on peripheral blood mononuclear cells. Genomic DNA was extracted from the blood cell samples with the Qiagen DNeasy Blood Extraction Kit. Results the study describes overall, beyond this receptor: A cluster of highly shared sequence variants was judged likely to be a technical artifact of the sequencing pipeline. An earlier analysis of some 560 of the donors showed that most TCR beta V segments appeared in productive rearrangements either about 87% or about 30% of the time, which broadly matched IMGT annotations. The study gave a list of under 200 TCR beta chains associated with cytomegalovirus. In both the original and validation cohorts, the classifier was reported to diagnose cytomegalovirus status with high specificity and sensitivity. This cohort had only TCR beta chains sequenced, and the lack of alpha or paired-chain data limited which features could be detected. It was suggested by the authors that the approach could potentially be generalized to other disease states and immunological phenotypes. In vitro tests confirmed that three of the cytomegalovirus-associated TCR beta chains recognize cytomegalovirus antigens. Over 15 rarely observed V segments, including chromosome 9 orphons, were excluded from the earlier analysis of a few hundred of the donors because counts were too low. A further reported finding was that TCR beta sequences accurately predicted the HLA-A and HLA-B alleles for most subjects in the first cohort. Linkage disequilibrium might explain the correlated functional status among segregating V segments, but an unknown experimental factor could not be ruled out. A later genetic analysis associated a missense DCLRE1C variant with V-gene and J-gene trimming of TCR beta chains, and an independent cohort replicated the association. Immune exposure information for the cohort was limited to CMV serostatus. Most CMV-associated TCR beta chains appeared to be HLA-restricted in a later analysis, and the HLA associations seemed to be driven largely by CMV exposure. Most TCR sequences were observed very rarely across donors, whereas some public TCRs were present in many individuals. At a false discovery rate of 0.05, a later analysis linked 16,951 TCR beta sequences to specific HLA alleles. Because the 87-base-pair reads could not distinguish some IMGT-functional V segments, including TRBV6-2 and TRBV6-3, those segments were excluded. A later analysis found that TCR association rates varied across HLA loci, with DRB1 alleles showing the most associated TCRs and HLA-C alleles the fewest. Because HLA typing was missing for some donors at each locus, association tests included only the typed subset. A later analysis reported that several top co-occurrence clusters appeared linked to parvovirus B19, influenza, CMV and Epstein-Barr virus. In a later analysis, HLA-associated TCR beta chains showed more clonal expansion and lower generation probabilities than non-associated chains that were equally common. Roughly uniform sequencing depth across donors was assumed in presence/absence analyses, although this assumption may not hold. When HLA alleles, especially DR and DQ, strongly co-occurred, attributing TCR associations to individual alleles was difficult. A later genetic analysis reported fewer N-insertions in productive TCRs among donors in an Asian-associated ancestry cluster than the roughly 670-donor mean.

The rearranged chain carries TRBV18 and TRBJ1-6; D gene: possibly TRBD1, on 5 matching bases. The specimen was PBMCs. The origin of this receptor is a female donor in good health and CMV-seropositive. In nucleotides, the sequence is TGTGCCAGCTCACCGTCTGTGGTTGGGGCTGATTCACCCCTCCACTTT. It translates to CASSPSVVGADSPLHF.